This T cell receptor beta chain comes out of a study of cytomegalovirus exposure and HLA in healthy donors. This CDR3 contains 13 residues. V trimming: 5 bases; J trimming: 8 bases; junction bases outside the gene matches: 2. Germline CDR1 ENHRY, CDR2 SYGVKD. PCR used 60 Vbeta primers and 13 Jbeta primers. In the authors' methods: A later analysis tallied tens of millions of unique TCR beta chains, around 12 million of them shared. Profiling relied on immunoSEQ multiplex PCR, and the TCRdb table lists in-frame clones only, not all of them. That table gives V, J and clone size, and the DNA gave D and trimming. The data show 100,000 or so clones, 10% to 15% seen once.

The chain joins TRBV10-3 to TRBJ2-1; 11 positions match TRBD2. The clonotype was recovered from a middle-aged man in good health and CMV-seropositive. Sequencing used PBMCs. The CDR3 sequence is CAISLAGGDEQFF. The CDR3 nucleotides read TGTGCCATCAGTTTAGCGGGAGGGGATGAGCAGTTCTTC.